This TCR beta chain was recorded in a study of cytomegalovirus exposure and HLA in healthy donors. Whole-study context: As an earlier analysis found, 150 million to 200 million T cells yielded about 120 million unique TCR beta sequences.

PCR was performed using 60 Vbeta and 13 Jbeta primers. Generated by immunoSEQ multiplex PCR, the TCRdb table keeps only in-frame clones and is missing some. The sample lists roughly 130,000 clones; about 79% were seen once. Points from the study as a whole: More clonal expansion characterized HLA-associated TCR beta chains than equally common others in a later analysis.

V lost 3 bases and J lost 5; bases outside the gene matches: 6. The CDR3 loop spans 17 amino acids. Per the germline V gene, CDR1 is MGHDK and CDR2 is SYGVNS. A note on this clone: Antigen: not known.

The gene calls are TRBV25-1 and TRBJ2-1; TRBD2 matches at 14 bases. The specimen sequenced was PBMCs. The sequence derives from a man aged 18 to 35 in good health and CMV-seronegative. The CDR3 is CASSDLGTSGGDNEQFF. Here the CDR3 DNA reads TGTGCCAGCAGTGACCTCGGGACTAGCGGGGGAGACAATGAGCAGTTCTTC.